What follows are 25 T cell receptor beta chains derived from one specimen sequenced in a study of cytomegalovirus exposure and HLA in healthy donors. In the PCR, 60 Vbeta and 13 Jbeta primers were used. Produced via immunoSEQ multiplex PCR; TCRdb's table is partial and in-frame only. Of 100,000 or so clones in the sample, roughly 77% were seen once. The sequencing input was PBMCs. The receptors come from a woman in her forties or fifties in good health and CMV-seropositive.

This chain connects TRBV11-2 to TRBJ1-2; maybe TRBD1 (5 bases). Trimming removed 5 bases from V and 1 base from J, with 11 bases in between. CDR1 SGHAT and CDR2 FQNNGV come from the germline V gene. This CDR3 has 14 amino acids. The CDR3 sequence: CASSLDRLNYGYTF. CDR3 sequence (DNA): TGTGCCAGCAGCCTCGACAGACTTAACTATGGCTACACCTTC. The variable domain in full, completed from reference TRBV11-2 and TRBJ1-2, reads EAGVAQSPRYKIIEKRQSVAFWCNPISGHATLYWYQQILGQGPKLLIQFQNNGVVDDSQLPKDRFSAERLKGVDSTLKIQPAKLEDSAVYLCASSLDRLNYGYTFGSGTRLTVV.

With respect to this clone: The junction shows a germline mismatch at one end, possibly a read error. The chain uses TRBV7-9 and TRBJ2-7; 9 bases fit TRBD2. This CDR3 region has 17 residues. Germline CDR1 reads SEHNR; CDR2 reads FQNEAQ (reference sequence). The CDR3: CSSSLDGLAGPYYEQYF. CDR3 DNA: TGTTCCAGCAGCTTAGATGGGCTAGCGGGACCTTACTACGAGCAGTACTTC.

DNA of the CDR3: TGTGCCAGCGGGCCCCCTCTTAGCGGGGGAGTATACGAGCAGTACTTC. This translates into CASGPPLSGGVYEQYF. V usage is TRBV5-6 and J usage is TRBJ2-5, with TRBD2 identical over 9 bases. The end of the DNA fits TRBJ2-7 better, so the J call may be wrong. Germline V gene sequence: CDR1 SGHDT, CDR2 YYEEEE. This CDR3 comprises 16 residues.

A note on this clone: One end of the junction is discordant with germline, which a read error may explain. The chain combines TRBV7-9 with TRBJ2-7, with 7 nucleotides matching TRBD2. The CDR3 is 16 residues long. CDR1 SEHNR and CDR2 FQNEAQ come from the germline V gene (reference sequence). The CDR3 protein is CSSSSPLTSRSYEQYF. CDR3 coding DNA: TGTTCCAGCAGCTCGCCTCTGACTAGCAGGAGCTACGAGCAGTACTTC.

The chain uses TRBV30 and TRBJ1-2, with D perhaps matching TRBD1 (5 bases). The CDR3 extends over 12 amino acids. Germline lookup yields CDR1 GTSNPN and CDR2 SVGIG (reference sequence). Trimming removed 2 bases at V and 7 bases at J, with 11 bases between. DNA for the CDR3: TGTGCCTGGAGTATAGTCAGGGCTGGCTACACCTTC. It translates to CAWSIVRAGYTF. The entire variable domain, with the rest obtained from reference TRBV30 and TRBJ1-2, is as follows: SQTIHQWPATLVQPVGSPLSLECTVEGTSNPNLYWYRQAAGRGLQLLFYSVGIGQISSEVPQNLSASRPQDRQFILSSKKLLLSDSGFYLCAWSIVRAGYTFGSGTRLTVV.

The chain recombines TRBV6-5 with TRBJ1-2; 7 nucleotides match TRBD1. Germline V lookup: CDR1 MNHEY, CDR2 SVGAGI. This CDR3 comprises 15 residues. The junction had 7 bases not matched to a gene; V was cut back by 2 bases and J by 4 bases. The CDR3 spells CASSYRLGQSYGYTF. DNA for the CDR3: TGTGCCAGCAGTTACCGTTTGGGACAGAGCTATGGCTACACCTTC.

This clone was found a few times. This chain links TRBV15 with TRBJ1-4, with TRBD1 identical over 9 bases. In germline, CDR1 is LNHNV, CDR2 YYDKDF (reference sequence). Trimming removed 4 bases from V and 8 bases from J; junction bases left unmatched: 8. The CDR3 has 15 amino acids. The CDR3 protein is CATSTPGTGSEKLFF. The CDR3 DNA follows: TGTGCCACCAGCACCCCCGGGACAGGGAGCGAAAAACTGTTTTTT.

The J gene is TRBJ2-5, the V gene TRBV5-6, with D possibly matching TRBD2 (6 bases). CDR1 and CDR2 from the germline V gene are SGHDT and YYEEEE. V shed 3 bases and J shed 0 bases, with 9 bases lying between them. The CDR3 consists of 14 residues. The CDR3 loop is CASSYGGYQETQYF. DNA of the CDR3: TGTGCCAGCAGCTATGGGGGGTACCAAGAGACCCAGTACTTC.

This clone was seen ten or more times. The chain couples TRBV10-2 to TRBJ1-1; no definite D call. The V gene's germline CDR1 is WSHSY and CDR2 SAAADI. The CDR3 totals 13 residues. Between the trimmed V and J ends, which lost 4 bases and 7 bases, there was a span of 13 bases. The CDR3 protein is CASSAGSEVEAFF. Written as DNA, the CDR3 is TGCGCCAGCAGTGCTGGATCTGAGGTTGAAGCTTTCTTT.

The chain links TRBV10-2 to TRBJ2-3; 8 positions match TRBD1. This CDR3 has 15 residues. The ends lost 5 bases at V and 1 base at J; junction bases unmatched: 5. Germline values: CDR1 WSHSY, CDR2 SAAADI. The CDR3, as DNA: TGCGCCAGCAGTCTCGGACAGGGCGGCACAGATACGCAGTATTTT. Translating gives CASSLGQGGTDTQYF.

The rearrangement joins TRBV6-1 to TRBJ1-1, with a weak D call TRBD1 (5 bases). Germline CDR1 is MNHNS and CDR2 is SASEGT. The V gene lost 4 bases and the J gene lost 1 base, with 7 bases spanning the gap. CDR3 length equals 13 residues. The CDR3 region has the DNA TGTGCCAGCAGTGTTCAGGGGAACACTGAAGCTTTCTTT. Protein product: CASSVQGNTEAFF.

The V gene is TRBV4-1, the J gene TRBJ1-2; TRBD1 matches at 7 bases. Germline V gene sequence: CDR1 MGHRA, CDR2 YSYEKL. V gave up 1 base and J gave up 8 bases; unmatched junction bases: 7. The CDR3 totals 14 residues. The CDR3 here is CASSQGGGGWGYTF. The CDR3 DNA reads TGCGCCAGCAGCCAAGGCGGAGGGGGCTGGGGCTACACCTTC.

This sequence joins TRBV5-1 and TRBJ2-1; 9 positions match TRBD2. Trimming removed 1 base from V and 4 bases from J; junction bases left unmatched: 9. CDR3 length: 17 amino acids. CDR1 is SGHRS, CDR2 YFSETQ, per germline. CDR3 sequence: CASSLNLVAGVYNEQFF. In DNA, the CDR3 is TGCGCCAGCAGCTTGAACCTAGTAGCGGGAGTTTACAATGAGCAGTTCTTC.

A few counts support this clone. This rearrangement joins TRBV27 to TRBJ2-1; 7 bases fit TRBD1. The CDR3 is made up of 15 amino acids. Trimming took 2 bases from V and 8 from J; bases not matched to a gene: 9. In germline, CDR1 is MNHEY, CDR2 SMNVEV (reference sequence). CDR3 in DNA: TGTGCCAGCAGTTTAATTCGACAAACAGGGGATGAGCAGTTCTTC. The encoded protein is CASSLIRQTGDEQFF.

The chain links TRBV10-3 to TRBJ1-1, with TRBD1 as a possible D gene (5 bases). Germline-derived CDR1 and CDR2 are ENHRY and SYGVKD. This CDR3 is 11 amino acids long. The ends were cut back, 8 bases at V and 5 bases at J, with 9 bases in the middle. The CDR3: CAIRGDTEAFF. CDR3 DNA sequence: TGTGCCATCCGGGGGGATACTGAAGCTTTCTTT.

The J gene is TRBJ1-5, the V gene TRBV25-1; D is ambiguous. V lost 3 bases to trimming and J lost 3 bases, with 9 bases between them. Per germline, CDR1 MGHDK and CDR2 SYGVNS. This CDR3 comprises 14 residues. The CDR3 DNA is TGTGCCAGCAGTGAGATAACAGACAATCAGCCCCAGCATTTT. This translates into CASSEITDNQPQHF.

The CDR3 spells CAGVREVPYNEQFF. CDR3 DNA: TGTGCCGGGGTCCGGGAGGTTCCCTACAATGAGCAGTTCTTC. The rearrangement joins TRBV19 to TRBJ2-1, with 7 bases aligning to TRBD2. V dropped 11 bases and J dropped 2; count of bases not matched to a gene: 9. There are 14 residues in the CDR3. Germline lookup yields CDR1 LNHDA and CDR2 SQIVND (reference sequence).

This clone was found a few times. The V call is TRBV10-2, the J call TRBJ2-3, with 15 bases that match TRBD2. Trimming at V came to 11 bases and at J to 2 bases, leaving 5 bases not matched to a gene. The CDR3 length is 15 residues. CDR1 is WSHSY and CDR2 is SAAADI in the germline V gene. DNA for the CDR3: TGCGCCGGGGGGACTAGCGGGGGGCACACAGATACGCAGTATTTT. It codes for CAGGTSGGHTDTQYF.

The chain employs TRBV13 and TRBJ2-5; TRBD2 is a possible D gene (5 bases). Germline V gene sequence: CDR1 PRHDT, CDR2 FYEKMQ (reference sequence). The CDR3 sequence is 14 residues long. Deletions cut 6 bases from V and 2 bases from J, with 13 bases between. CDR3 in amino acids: CASSFASGQETQYF. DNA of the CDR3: TGTGCCAGCAGTTTCGCCTCGGGGCAAGAGACCCAGTACTTC.

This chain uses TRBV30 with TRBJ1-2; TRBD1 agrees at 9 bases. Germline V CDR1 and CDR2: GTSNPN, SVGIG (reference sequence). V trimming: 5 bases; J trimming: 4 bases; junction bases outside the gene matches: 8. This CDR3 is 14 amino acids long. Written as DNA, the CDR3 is TGTGCCTGGTTAACACAGGGGGCTGCCTATGGCTACACCTTC. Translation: CAWLTQGAAYGYTF.

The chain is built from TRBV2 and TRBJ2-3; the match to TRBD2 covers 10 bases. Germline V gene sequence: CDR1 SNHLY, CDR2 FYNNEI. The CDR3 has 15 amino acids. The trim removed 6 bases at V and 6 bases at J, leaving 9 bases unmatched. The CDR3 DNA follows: TGTGCCAGCAGCCTTAGCGGGGGGTTTTCTGATACGCAGTATTTT. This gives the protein CASSLSGGFSDTQYF.

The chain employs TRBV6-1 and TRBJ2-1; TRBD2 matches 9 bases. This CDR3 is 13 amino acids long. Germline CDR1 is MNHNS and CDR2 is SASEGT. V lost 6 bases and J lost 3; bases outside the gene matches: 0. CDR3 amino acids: CASRTSGYNEQFF. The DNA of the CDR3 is TGTGCCAGCAGGACTAGCGGCTACAATGAGCAGTTCTTC.

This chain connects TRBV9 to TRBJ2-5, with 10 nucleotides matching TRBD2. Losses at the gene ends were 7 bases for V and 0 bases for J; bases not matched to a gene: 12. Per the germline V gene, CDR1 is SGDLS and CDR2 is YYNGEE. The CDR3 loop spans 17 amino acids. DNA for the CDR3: TGTGCCAGCGGGTCCCCTCGTAGCGGGAGGTACCAAGAGACCCAGTACTTC. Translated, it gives CASGSPRSGRYQETQYF.

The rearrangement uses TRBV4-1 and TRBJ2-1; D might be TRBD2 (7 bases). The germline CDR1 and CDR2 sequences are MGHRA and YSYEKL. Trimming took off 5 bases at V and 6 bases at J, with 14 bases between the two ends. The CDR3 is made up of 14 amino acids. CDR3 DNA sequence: TGCGCCAGCAGCGGACTAGGGGGAGTCAATGAGCAGTTCTTC. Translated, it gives CASSGLGGVNEQFF.

CDR3 residues: CASSLELYTEAFF. CDR3 bases: TGTGCCAGCAGCTTAGAATTATACACTGAAGCTTTCTTT. This chain joins TRBV7-2 and TRBJ1-1; D is unclear. This CDR3 has 13 amino acids. V lost 1 base to trimming and J lost 3 bases, with 6 bases between them. Germline CDR1 and CDR2: SGHTA and FQGNSA.